This T cell receptor beta chain was documented in a study of blood T cell repertoires in COVID-19. Across the study: Material from acute and convalescent COVID-19 was sourced from the United States, Italy and Spain. The analysed material was cDNA or gDNA that came from T cells, B-cell-depleted T cells, or PBMCs.

As handled by the study authors: Reference gene primers were amplified, and this amplification served to estimate nucleated cell counts. Profiling relied on immunoSEQ multiplex PCR, and the TCRdb table lists in-frame clones only, not all of them. V, J and clone size derive from that table, while D and trimming were established from the DNA sequence. The sample carries 150,000 to 200,000 clones, approximately 80% recorded once. J lost 7 bases, V lost 1 base, and 6 bases had no gene match. The CDR3 runs to 14 residues. Germline V CDR1 and CDR2: LGHDT, YNNKEL (reference sequence). This clonotype was obtained from a human donor in a cohort sampled during active COVID-19. The sequenced sample consisted of peripheral blood. The chain employs TRBV3-1 (or the pseudogene TRBV3-2) and TRBJ1-2; TRBD1 matches at 7 bases. The CDR3 nucleotides read TGTGCCAGCAGCCAAGGGACAGGACGACTTGGCTACACCTTC. Residues: CASSQGTGRLGYTF.